This T cell receptor beta chain was captured in a study of beta chain features in type 1 diabetes. Study overall: Patients and healthy donors were similar in age, gender and cell yields. Study-level points and caveats: It was possible that PCR favored shorter templates, equally so in patients and controls. Shortening of TCRB CDR3s, moderate but significant, appeared in all four CD4+ subsets of Type 1 diabetes patients.

This clone came up a few times. Its target is unknown. Reverse transcribing all isolated RNA meant expressed TCRB transcripts were sequenced. Measured with immunoSEQ multiplex PCR; TCRdb has only the in-frame clones, and not every one. The data contain about 170,000 clones, roughly 7.1% of them seen just once; the ten biggest clones take up approximately 1%. The CDR3 loop spans 15 amino acids. Trimming removed 4 bases from V and 2 bases from J; junction bases left unmatched: 4. In germline, CDR1 is SNHLY, CDR2 FYNNEI. There was one heparinised blood draw per donor, averaging approximately 120 mL. Based on CD45RO/CCR7/CD25/CD127/CD95/CD27, CD4+ regulatory, stem cell-like memory, naive and central memory cells were sorted.

Source material: central memory CD4+ T cells from blood. The clonotype was recovered from a woman between 40 and 50 years old with type 1 diabetes. J is TRBJ2-3 and V is TRBV2, with TRBD2 identical over 9 bases. The CDR3 loop reads CASSGKRGDTDTQYF. The CDR3 nucleotides read TGTGCCAGCAGTGGGAAGCGGGGGGACACAGATACGCAGTATTTT.